The 28 T cell receptor beta chains reported below all come from one sample, sequenced in a study of CD8+CD57+ T cells in acquired aplastic anemia. Genomic DNA templated the TCR beta VDJ and CDR3 profiling. TCRdb re-analysed the reads in MiXCR, keeping a single row per CDR3 protein. The sample holds 90,000 to 120,000 distinct CDR3 sequences, around 49% seen once. Source material: sorted CD4+, CD8+, or CD8+CD57+ T cells (not recorded which) from PBMCs. The receptors shown here come from a human donor in good health, serving as a control.

The chain carries TRBV29-1 and TRBJ2-7, with a tentative D call TRBD2 (5 bases). The CDR3 runs to 13 residues. The V end was cut by 7 bases, the J end by 2 bases, with 15 bases between. Germline CDR1 and CDR2: SQVTM and ANQGSEA. CDR3 residues: CSAQPDGTYEQYF. In nucleotides, the CDR3 is TGCAGCGCCCAACCAGACGGGACCTACGAGCAGTACTTC.

The V and J genes are TRBV5-6 and TRBJ2-7; the D is unclear. The CDR3 has 13 residues. Looked up from germline, CDR1 is SGHDT and CDR2 is YYEEEE. Trimming removed 1 base from V and 5 bases from J, with 10 bases in between. CDR3 sequence: CASSLRQPNEQYF. DNA of the CDR3: TGTGCCAGCAGCTTGAGGCAGCCGAACGAGCAGTACTTC.

V is TRBV7-9 and J is TRBJ2-3; TRBD1 aligns across 8 bases. V gave up 7 bases and J gave up 1 base; unmatched junction bases: 4. Germline values: CDR1 SEHNR, CDR2 FQNEAQ (reference sequence). CDR3 length: 14 residues. In DNA, the CDR3 is TGTGCCAGCAACCCGGGACAGGGCACAGATACGCAGTATTTT. It specifies CASNPGQGTDTQYF.

This clonotype was observed many times. The chain has TRBV12-3 or TRBV12-4 and TRBJ1-6; 7 positions agree with TRBD1. After removal of 3 bases from V and 7 bases from J, the junction contained 18 bases not matched to a gene. This CDR3 comprises 19 residues. In nucleotides, the CDR3 is TGTGCCAGCAGTTTCCGACAGGGAATAGTTCGATCGCAGAATTCACCCCTCCACTTT. This translates into CASSFRQGIVRSQNSPLHF.

This clonotype came up many times. The gene calls are TRBV6-1 and TRBJ2-6, with no clear D. Germline V gives CDR1 MNHNS, CDR2 SASEGT. The CDR3 consists of 15 residues. Between the trimmed V and J ends, which lost 6 bases and 0 bases, there was a span of 9 bases. The DNA for the CDR3 is TGTGCCAGCAGGGCGGACGGCTCTGGGGCCAACGTCCTGACTTTC. Translated, it gives CASRADGSGANVLTF.

On this clonotype: The junction differs from germline at one of its ends, possibly a read error. The rearrangement links TRBV19 to TRBJ1-1; TRBD1 might be the D (6 bases). The CDR3 length is 14 residues. Germline V CDR1 and CDR2: LNHDA, SQIVND (reference sequence). CDR3 nucleotides: TGCGCCAGTAGTATTAAGGGGGTGAACACTGAAGCTTTCTTT. Residues: CASSIKGVNTEAFF. The complete variable domain, with remaining parts taken from reference TRBV19 and TRBJ1-1, reads DGGITQSPKYLFRKEGQNVTLSCEQNLNHDAMYWYRQDPGQGLRLIYYSQIVNDFQKGDIAEGYSVSREKKESFPLTVTSAQKNPTAFYLCASSIKGVNTEAFFGQGTRLTVV.

The table lists this clonotype with many counts. The chain employs TRBV4-3 and TRBJ2-7, with a possible D match to TRBD1 (5 bases). The V and J ends lost 1 base and 1 base respectively, with 8 bases between them. The CDR3 has 14 residues. Germline V CDR1 and CDR2: LGHNA, YSLEER. CDR3 DNA sequence: TGCGCCAGCAGCCAAGTTAGGGGTTCCTACGAGCAGTACTTC. This sequence encodes CASSQVRGSYEQYF.

On this clonotype itself: The junction does not match germline at one end; this may be a read error. The genes are TRBV10-3 and TRBJ2-7; D possibly corresponds to TRBD2 (5 bases). The germline gives CDR1 ENHRY, CDR2 SYGVKD. This CDR3 contains 16 residues. This CDR3 is CAIGEPIDGEDYEQYF. As DNA, the CDR3 is TGTGCCATCGGTGAGCCTATCGACGGGGAAGACTACGAGCAGTACTTC.

In this sample, this clonotype turned up many times. The gene calls are TRBV12-3 or TRBV12-4 and TRBJ2-5; 10 bases map to TRBD1. The CDR3 is 16 residues long. V lost 6 bases and J lost 4; bases outside the gene matches: 11. The CDR3 DNA follows: TGTGCCAGCAGGCCGAACCGGGACAGGGGTAGAGAGACCCAGTACTTC. This translates into CASRPNRDRGRETQYF.

About this clonotype itself: Since a much larger clone is just one base distant, this may be a read error. The CDR3, as DNA: TGCGCCAGCAGCCTCGTCTGGGGTGACGGGGAGCCGTTTTTT. Translating gives CASSLVWGDGEPFF. The chain has TRBV4-1 and TRBJ2-2, with D tentatively TRBD2 (5 bases). The CDR3 totals 14 residues. Germline V gene sequence: CDR1 MGHRA, CDR2 YSYEKL.

CDR3 coding DNA: TGCAGCGTTGACGGGCCGACAGCGATTATGAACACTGAAGCTTTCTTT. Its translation: CSVDGPTAIMNTEAFF. This chain connects TRBV29-1 to TRBJ1-1, with D perhaps matching TRBD1 (5 bases). Germline V gene data show CDR1 as SQVTM and CDR2 as ANQGSEA. This CDR3 contains 16 residues. V gave up 3 bases and J gave up 0 bases, with 17 bases separating them.

The gene calls are TRBV10-3 and TRBJ2-7; TRBD1 might be the D (6 bases). Germline lookup yields CDR1 ENHRY and CDR2 SYGVKD. CDR3 length: 15 residues. Trimming cost V 2 bases and J 1 base, with 12 bases left between them. The CDR3 loop reads CAISELGDISYEQYF. DNA for the CDR3: TGTGCCATCAGTGAGCTTGGGGACATATCCTACGAGCAGTACTTC.

The chain carries TRBV24-1 and TRBJ2-7; TRBD1 might be the D (6 bases). This CDR3 spans 13 amino acids. V was trimmed by 3 bases and J by 3 bases, leaving 8 bases between them. Germline V gene lookup returns CDR1 KGHDR and CDR2 SFDVKD. The CDR3: CATSDTGFYEQYF. CDR3 DNA: TGTGCCACCAGTGATACAGGGTTCTACGAGCAGTACTTC.

This clonotype has a count of ten or more. This chain links TRBV5-1 with TRBJ2-1; D gene unclear. The CDR3 covers 15 residues. Trimming took off 1 base at V and 9 bases at J, with 17 bases between the two ends. Germline V gene sequence: CDR1 SGHRS, CDR2 YFSETQ. CDR3 amino acids: CASSLLSLHVSEQFF. In DNA form, the CDR3 reads TGCGCCAGCAGCTTGTTAAGCCTACACGTCAGTGAGCAGTTCTTC.

The J gene is TRBJ1-2, the V gene TRBV7-2, with a possible D match to TRBD1 (5 bases). This CDR3 contains 13 residues. The germline gives CDR1 SGHTA, CDR2 FQGNSA. The ends were cut back, 6 bases at V and 3 bases at J, with 11 bases in the middle. CDR3 residues: CASRLGTDYGYTF. The CDR3 DNA reads as TGTGCCAGCAGATTGGGGACGGACTATGGCTACACCTTC.

This clonotype was recorded at least ten times. This rearrangement joins TRBV7-2 to TRBJ1-1; D gene uncertain. The CDR3 loop spans 13 amino acids. V was cut by 3 bases and J by 6 bases, with 11 bases left in between. Germline lookup yields CDR1 SGHTA and CDR2 FQGNSA. The chain's CDR3 is CASSLVGGPEAFF. The CDR3 nucleotides read TGTGCCAGCAGCTTGGTGGGTGGCCCTGAAGCTTTCTTT.

This clonotype was seen a single time. This rearrangement joins TRBV7-9 to TRBJ2-5; D remains unclear. V shed 5 bases and J shed 3 bases, with 4 bases lying between them. The germline V gene encodes CDR1 SEHNR and CDR2 FQNEAQ (reference sequence). The CDR3 has 11 residues. The DNA for the CDR3 is TGTGCCAGCAGCCAAGAAGAGACCCAGTACTTC. Encoded protein: CASSQEETQYF.

The V call is TRBV20-1, the J call TRBJ1-1; possible D gene TRBD1, 5 bases. V was clipped by 3 bases and J by 0 bases, with 8 bases between them. The germline V gene has CDR1 DFQATT and CDR2 SNEGSKA (reference sequence). The CDR3 runs 13 residues. In nucleotides, the CDR3 is TGCAGTGCTAGTGTCAGGGTGAACACTGAAGCTTTCTTT. Protein product: CSASVRVNTEAFF.

The chain is built from TRBV7-2 and TRBJ1-2, with 10 positions matching TRBD1. The germline V gene encodes CDR1 SGHTA and CDR2 FQGNSA. The CDR3 totals 15 residues. J lost 6 bases, V lost 5 bases, and 9 bases had no gene match. The CDR3 coding sequence is TGTGCCAGCAGCGTGGACAGGGGGATGAATCATGGCTACACCTTC. This codes for CASSVDRGMNHGYTF.

This chain connects TRBV19 to TRBJ1-5, with D maybe TRBD1 (5 bases). V was trimmed by 4 bases and J by 5 bases, leaving 12 bases between them. CDR3 length: 14 residues. Looked up from germline, CDR1 is LNHDA and CDR2 is SQIVND (reference sequence). CDR3 in DNA: TGTGCCAGTAGTACCTCAGGGTTCGATCAGCCCCAGCATTTT. Its translation is CASSTSGFDQPQHF.

This chain uses TRBV15 with TRBJ2-1; 7 bases agree with TRBD2. The length of the CDR3 is 15 residues. CDR1 and CDR2 from the germline V gene are LNHNV and YYDKDF (reference sequence). The J segment lost 4 bases and the V segment lost 1 base, leaving 4 bases of the junction unmatched. CDR3: CATSRGGGPYNEQFF. The CDR3 nucleotides read TGTGCCACCAGCAGAGGGGGGGGACCTTACAATGAGCAGTTCTTC. The whole variable domain, filled in from reference TRBV15 and TRBJ2-1, reads DAMVIQNPRYQVTQFGKPVTLSCSQTLNHNVMYWYQQKSSQAPKLLFHYYDKDFNNEADTPDNFQSRRPNTSFCFLDIRSPGLGDTAMYLCATSRGGGPYNEQFFGPGTRLTVL.

J is TRBJ1-2 and V is TRBV24-1; no reliable D call. The CDR3 runs 14 residues. The V gene's germline CDR1 is KGHDR and CDR2 SFDVKD. V was pared by 3 bases and J by 4 bases, with 11 bases between. The CDR3 loop is CATSDTTTTYGYTF. For the CDR3, the DNA is TGTGCCACCAGTGATACAACAACCACCTATGGCTACACCTTC.

The J gene is TRBJ1-5, the V gene TRBV2, with 8 nucleotides matching TRBD1. Germline-derived CDR1 and CDR2 are SNHLY and FYNNEI. The CDR3 consists of 14 residues. V was pared by 7 bases and J by 3 bases, with 5 bases of the junction left unmatched. The CDR3 coding sequence is TGTGCCAGCAATTACAGGGGGTCCAATCAGCCCCAGCATTTT. Translation: CASNYRGSNQPQHF.

A single count supports this clonotype. The chain has TRBV20-1 and TRBJ2-3; D unclear. Trimming took off 3 bases at V and 6 bases at J, with 13 bases between the two ends. The length of the CDR3 is 13 residues. From germline, CDR1 is DFQATT and CDR2 SNEGSKA (reference sequence). CDR3 coding DNA: TGCAGTGCTAGCCCCCAGGCTGGGGATACGCAGTATTTT. It translates to CSASPQAGDTQYF.

Note on this clonotype: One end of the junction is discordant with germline, which a read error may explain. The V and J genes are TRBV7-2 and TRBJ1-1; D not resolved. The CDR3 is made up of 15 amino acids. Germline CDR1 is SGHTA and CDR2 is FQGNSA. CDR3 protein: CASSPFSGPTFEASF. The CDR3 DNA sequence: TGTGCCAGCAGCCCTTTCTCCGGGCCGACCTTTGAAGCTTCCTTT.

This clonotype has a handful of counts. The chain is built from TRBV19 and TRBJ1-2; D remains ambiguous. The CDR3 is 13 amino acids. Germline CDR1 LNHDA, CDR2 SQIVND (reference sequence). Deletions cut 4 bases from V and 8 bases from J, with 14 bases between. CDR3: CASSNDEEGGYTF. The CDR3 DNA is TGTGCCAGTAGTAACGACGAGGAAGGGGGCTACACCTTC.

The rearrangement joins TRBV5-1 to TRBJ2-5; TRBD2 is a possible D gene (5 bases). The CDR3 contains 14 residues. The germline CDR1 and CDR2 sequences are SGHRS and YFSETQ. Trimming took 0 bases from V and 5 from J, leaving 11 bases between them. The DNA for the CDR3 is TGCGCCAGCAGCTTGGAGGGAGCGCGGGAGACCCAGTACTTC. Translation gives CASSLEGARETQYF.

Relative to its sample, this clonotype is medium-sized. This rearrangement joins TRBV6-4 to TRBJ2-2, with D unclear. Germline V lookup: CDR1 MRHNA, CDR2 SNTAGT. V lost 3 bases, J lost 1 base, and 3 bases lay in between. The CDR3 has 13 residues. CDR3 residues: CASSEGNTGELFF. DNA of the CDR3: TGTGCCAGCAGTGAAGGGAACACCGGGGAGCTGTTTTTT.